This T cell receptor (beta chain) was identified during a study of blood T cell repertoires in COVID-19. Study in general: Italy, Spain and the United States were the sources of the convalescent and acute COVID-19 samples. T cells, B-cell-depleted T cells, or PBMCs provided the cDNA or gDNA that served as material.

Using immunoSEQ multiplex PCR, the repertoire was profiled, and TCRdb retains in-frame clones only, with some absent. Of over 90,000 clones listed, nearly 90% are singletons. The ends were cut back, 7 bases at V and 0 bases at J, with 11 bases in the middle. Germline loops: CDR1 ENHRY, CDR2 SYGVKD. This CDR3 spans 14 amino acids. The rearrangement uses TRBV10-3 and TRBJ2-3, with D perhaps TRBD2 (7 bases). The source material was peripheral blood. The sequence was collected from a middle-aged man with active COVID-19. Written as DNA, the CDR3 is TGTGCCATCAAAGGGGGGGCGAGCACAGATACGCAGTATTTT. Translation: CAIKGGASTDTQYF.